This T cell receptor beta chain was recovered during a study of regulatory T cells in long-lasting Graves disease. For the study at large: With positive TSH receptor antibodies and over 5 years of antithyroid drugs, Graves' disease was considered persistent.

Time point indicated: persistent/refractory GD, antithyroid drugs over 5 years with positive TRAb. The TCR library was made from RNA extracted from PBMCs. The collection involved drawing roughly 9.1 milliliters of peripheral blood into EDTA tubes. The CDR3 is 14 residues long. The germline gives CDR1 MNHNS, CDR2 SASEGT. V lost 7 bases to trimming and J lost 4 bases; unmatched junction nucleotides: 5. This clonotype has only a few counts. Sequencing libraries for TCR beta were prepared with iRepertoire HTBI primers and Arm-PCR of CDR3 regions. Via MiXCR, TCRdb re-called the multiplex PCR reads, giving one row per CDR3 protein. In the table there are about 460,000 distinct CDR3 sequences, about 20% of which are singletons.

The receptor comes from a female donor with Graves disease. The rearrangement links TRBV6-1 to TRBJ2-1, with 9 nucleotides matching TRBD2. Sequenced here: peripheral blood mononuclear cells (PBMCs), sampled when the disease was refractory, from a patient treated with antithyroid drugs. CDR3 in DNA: TGTGCCAGCAAAACTAGCGGGTGGTACAATGAGCAGTTCTTC. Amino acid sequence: CASKTSGWYNEQFF.